Shown below are 31 T cell receptor beta chains from a single sample sequenced in a study of T-cell reconstitution after alpha-beta-depleted transplantation in children. Study-level findings and limits: Diversity and T-cell counts at one year after transplant derived mostly from new T cells.

The authors prepared the TCRbeta library with unique molecular identifiers. TCRdb re-called the PCR reads with MiXCR, one entry per CDR3 protein. Here the sample spans about 290,000 distinct CDR3 sequences, roughly 7.8% being singletons. For these TCRs, the target antigens are not known. The sequencing here drew on peripheral blood, taken 360 days after TCRalphabeta/CD19-depleted stem cell transplant. The source is a female patient younger than 10 who had a stem cell transplant for Fanconi anemia, so the T cells may come from the graft donor.

The chain joins TRBV10-3 to TRBJ2-7; TRBD2 matches 11 bases. The CDR3 length is 14 residues. V gave up 10 bases and J gave up 0 bases; unmatched junction bases: 5. CDR1 is ENHRY, CDR2 SYGVKD, per germline. In DNA, the CDR3 is TGTGCCACCGGGACTAGCGGTTCCTCCTACGAGCAGTACGTC. This sequence encodes CATGTSGSSYEQYV.

This clonotype appeared many times. This chain joins TRBV5-1 and TRBJ2-7; 7 nucleotides match TRBD1. V lost 0 bases, J lost 2 bases, and 2 bases stayed unmatched. This CDR3 contains 14 residues. Germline-derived CDR1 and CDR2 are SGHRS and YFSETQ. CDR3 sequence reads: CASSLAGQTYEQYF. CDR3 sequence (DNA): TGCGCCAGCAGCTTGGCGGGACAGACCTACGAGCAGTACTTC.

This chain joins TRBV7-2 and TRBJ2-3; 8 bases fit TRBD2. Trimming at V came to 2 bases and at J to 6 bases, leaving 10 bases not matched to a gene. Germline V gene lookup returns CDR1 SGHTA and CDR2 FQGNSA. The CDR3 extends over 16 amino acids. The CDR3: CASSLYRGGRWDTQYF. As DNA, the CDR3 is TGTGCCAGCAGCTTATACCGGGGGGGCCGTTGGGATACGCAGTATTTT. Supplemented by reference TRBV7-2 and TRBJ2-3, the full variable domain reads GAGVSQSPSNKVTEKGKDVELRCDPISGHTALYWYRQSLGQGLEFLIYFQGNSAPDKSGLPSDRFSAERTGGSVSTLTIQRTQQEDSAVYLCASSLYRGGRWDTQYFGPGTRLTVL.

There are many counts of this clonotype. The V and J genes are TRBV25-1 and TRBJ2-1, with TRBD1 identical over 7 bases. The CDR3 has 13 amino acids. Germline V CDR1 and CDR2: MGHDK, SYGVNS. V gave up 2 bases and J gave up 12 bases; unmatched junction bases: 7. CDR3 loop: CASSERQGFGQFF. CDR3 bases: TGTGCCAGCAGTGAAAGACAGGGCTTTGGGCAGTTCTTC.

Many counts were recorded for this clonotype. The rearrangement uses TRBV7-2 and TRBJ2-3; TRBD2 might be the D (5 bases). This CDR3 contains 15 residues. CDR1 SGHTA and CDR2 FQGNSA come from the germline V gene. The ends were cut back, 0 bases at V and 6 bases at J, with 13 bases in the middle. The CDR3 coding sequence is TGTGCCAGCAGCTTAGCGGCGGCGGGCAGGGATACGCAGTATTTT. Its protein product is CASSLAAAGRDTQYF.

The chain carries TRBV10-3 and TRBJ2-3, with TRBD2 matching over 10 bases. This CDR3 spans 16 amino acids. Germline V gene sequence: CDR1 ENHRY, CDR2 SYGVKD. Trimming at V came to 7 bases and at J to 3 bases, leaving 10 bases not matched to a gene. CDR3: CAIKAGGTRGTDTQYF. For the CDR3, the DNA is TGTGCCATCAAAGCGGGGGGGACAAGGGGAACAGATACGCAGTATTTT.

The CDR3 DNA reads TGTGCCAGCCTACTAGCGGGGGCCCGGACGCAGTATTTT. This gives the protein CASLLAGARTQYF. J is TRBJ2-3 and V is TRBV7-8; 11 nucleotides match TRBD2. V lost 8 bases, J lost 9 bases, and 7 bases stayed unmatched. The CDR3 has 13 residues. CDR1 and CDR2 (germline): SGHVS, FQNEAQ.

This clonotype appeared many times. The V call is TRBV10-3, the J call TRBJ2-3; no firm D call. CDR3 length: 14 residues. Germline V lookup: CDR1 ENHRY, CDR2 SYGVKD. The V gene lost 8 bases and the J gene lost 0 bases, with 12 bases spanning the gap. The CDR3: CAIGISPSTDTQYF. The CDR3 region has the DNA TGTGCCATCGGGATCAGCCCTAGCACAGATACGCAGTATTTT.

In its sample, this clonotype was seen many times. V is TRBV12-3 or TRBV12-4 and J is TRBJ2-1; perhaps TRBD1 as D (6 bases). The CDR3 is 12 residues long. Trimming removed 8 bases at V and 7 bases at J, with 12 bases between. The DNA of the CDR3 is TGTGCCAGCTATAATACAGGGAATGAGCAGTTCTTC. It codes for CASYNTGNEQFF.

This clonotype was seen a few times. This chain links TRBV6-5 with TRBJ2-1; 10 bases match TRBD2. The J segment lost 4 bases and the V segment lost 2 bases, leaving 8 bases of the junction unmatched. CDR3 length equals 17 residues. Germline V gives CDR1 MNHEY, CDR2 SVGAGI. The CDR3 bases are TGTGCCAGCAGTTACGGGTGGGGAGCGGGGGGGTACAATGAGCAGTTCTTC. Translation gives CASSYGWGAGGYNEQFF.

V is TRBV18 and J is TRBJ1-1; a weak D match, TRBD1 (6 bases). Germline lookup yields CDR1 KGHSH and CDR2 LQKENI. The CDR3 is 16 amino acids. Trimming removed 3 bases at V and 1 base at J, with 15 bases between. CDR3 coding DNA: TGTGCCAGCTCACCGTGGCAGGGGAGTGGGAACACTGAAGCTTTCTTT. Protein product: CASSPWQGSGNTEAFF.

This clonotype was observed at least ten times. The V and J genes are TRBV28 and TRBJ1-5; TRBD1 aligns across 7 bases. The V and J ends lost 6 bases and 4 bases, in that order; junction bases with no gene match: 3. In germline, CDR1 is MDHEN, CDR2 SYDVKM. The CDR3 sequence is 13 residues long. The CDR3 loop is CASRGQINQPQHF. DNA for the CDR3: TGTGCCAGCAGGGGACAGATTAATCAGCCCCAGCATTTT.

This clonotype has ten or more counts. This rearrangement joins TRBV15 to TRBJ1-6; possible D gene TRBD1, 5 bases. The germline V gene encodes CDR1 LNHNV and CDR2 YYDKDF (reference sequence). The V end was cut by 0 bases, the J end by 5 bases, with 8 bases between. CDR3 size: 15 residues. The CDR3 bases are TGTGCCACCAGCAGAGAACCCAGGGATAATTCACCCCTCCACTTT. Its protein product is CATSREPRDNSPLHF.

The chain recombines TRBV7-6 with TRBJ2-5; the match to TRBD2 covers 9 bases. Germline assignment: CDR1 SGHVS and CDR2 FNYEAQ. V shed 1 base and J 5 bases; nucleotides not matched to a gene: 2. The CDR3 loop spans 14 amino acids. CDR3 residues: CASSLGRGGETQYF. DNA of the CDR3: TGTGCCAGCAGCTTAGGGCGGGGGGGTGAGACCCAGTACTTC.

In this sample, this clonotype turned up a few times. V usage is TRBV11-1 and J usage is TRBJ2-3, with 8 bases aligning to TRBD1. Per germline, CDR1 SGHAT and CDR2 FQDESV (reference sequence). CDR3 length: 17 amino acids. J was trimmed by 3 bases and V by 5 bases; bases with no gene match: 13. CDR3 nucleotide sequence: TGTGCCAGCAGCCCTCGGACAGGGAGAGGTGAGACAGATACGCAGTATTTT. It specifies CASSPRTGRGETDTQYF.

Remarks on this clonotype: Possible read error: a much larger clone is one base away. The rearrangement uses TRBV27 and TRBJ2-2; 12 nucleotides match TRBD2. This CDR3 region has 17 residues. Per germline, CDR1 MNHEY and CDR2 SMNVEV (reference sequence). Here the CDR3 reads CASSLGQTSGRTGQLFF. The CDR3 bases are TGTGCCAGCAGTTTAGGGCAGACTAGCGGGAGAACCGGGCAGCTGTTTTTT.

The chain has TRBV5-4 and TRBJ2-2, with 12 nucleotides matching TRBD2. Germline V gives CDR1 SGHNT, CDR2 YYREEE (reference sequence). CDR3 length: 15 residues. V was pared by 6 bases and J by 6 bases, with 6 bases of the junction left unmatched. CDR3 sequence: CASTLAGGSPGELFF. The CDR3 bases are TGTGCCAGCACCCTAGCGGGGGGGTCCCCCGGGGAGCTGTTTTTT.

This rearrangement joins TRBV6-1 to TRBJ2-4, with 8 bases matching TRBD2. V shed 3 bases, J shed 4 bases, and the junction held 8 bases outside the gene matches. The CDR3 has 16 amino acids. CDR1 and CDR2 (germline): MNHNS, SASEGT. This CDR3 is CASSDTGTSIKNIQYF. For the CDR3, the DNA is TGTGCCAGCAGTGATACCGGGACTAGTATTAAAAACATTCAGTACTTC.

The genes are TRBV5-1 and TRBJ2-1; 9 nucleotides line up with TRBD2. This CDR3 has 18 residues. With 3 bases clipped from V and 0 bases from J, the junction kept 10 bases outside the gene matches. Germline CDR1 SGHRS, CDR2 YFSETQ. CDR3 in DNA: TGCGCCAGCAGCTCAGGACTAGCGCCCATGAGCTCCTACAATGAGCAGTTCTTC. Translating it yields CASSSGLAPMSSYNEQFF.

This clonotype was counted ten times or more. V usage is TRBV27 and J usage is TRBJ2-3; 10 bases are a match to TRBD2. Germline values: CDR1 MNHEY, CDR2 SMNVEV (reference sequence). The J segment lost 5 bases and the V segment lost 2 bases, leaving 7 bases of the junction unmatched. CDR3 length: 16 amino acids. The CDR3 here is CASSLESSGSLDTQYF. The CDR3 region has the DNA TGTGCCAGCAGTTTAGAGTCTAGCGGGAGTTTAGATACGCAGTATTTT.

This clonotype was seen repeatedly, ten times or more. The chain is built from TRBV4-2 and TRBJ2-1; 15 positions agree with TRBD2. The V gene's germline CDR1 is LGHNA and CDR2 YNFKEQ. The V segment lost 3 bases and the J segment 3 bases; nucleotides outside the gene matches: 3. This CDR3 is 17 amino acids long. The CDR3 DNA follows: TGTGCCAGCAGCCAGAGGACTAGCGGGGGGGTCTACAATGAGCAGTTCTTC. It encodes CASSQRTSGGVYNEQFF.

This clonotype occurred a few times. This sequence joins TRBV6-1 and TRBJ2-1, with D uncertain. The CDR3 sequence is 15 residues long. The germline gives CDR1 MNHNS, CDR2 SASEGT. Deletions cut 6 bases from V and 2 bases from J, with 14 bases between. The CDR3 nucleotides read TGTGCCAGCAGACCCTACCCCGGGCCCTACAATGAGCAGTTCTTC. It translates to CASRPYPGPYNEQFF.

This clonotype was detected ten times or more. This CDR3 reads CASSPSDSYGYTF. DNA of the CDR3: TGTGCCAGCAGCCCGTCTGACAGCTATGGCTACACCTTC. V and J are TRBV4-2 and TRBJ1-2, with a tentative D call TRBD1 (5 bases). With 4 bases removed from V and 4 bases from J, the gap between germline ends came to 10 bases. The germline CDR1 and CDR2 sequences are LGHNA and YNFKEQ. CDR3 size: 13 residues.

This clonotype was seen a handful of times. J is TRBJ2-1 and V is TRBV27; D could derive from TRBD1 or TRBD2 (5 bases each). With 7 bases removed from V and 9 bases from J, the gap between germline ends came to 19 bases. The CDR3 covers 14 residues. Germline V lookup: CDR1 MNHEY, CDR2 SMNVEV (reference sequence). CDR3 sequence reads: CASKSGPHGAEQFF. CDR3 sequence (DNA): TGTGCCAGCAAGTCCGGCCCCCACGGGGCTGAGCAGTTCTTC.

This clonotype was picked up a small number of times. The chain employs TRBV24-1 and TRBJ2-4; TRBD2 is a possible D gene (5 bases). V was trimmed by 5 bases and J by 8 bases, leaving 9 bases between them. CDR1 is KGHDR, CDR2 SFDVKD, per germline. This CDR3 region has 12 residues. The CDR3 protein is CATSAGGYIQYF. For the CDR3, the DNA is TGTGCCACCAGTGCCGGAGGATACATTCAGTACTTC.

This clonotype was counted ten times or more. The chain links TRBV28 to TRBJ2-1; D may be TRBD1 (5 bases). The V end was cut by 5 bases, the J end by 4 bases, with 15 bases between. This CDR3 region has 15 residues. CDR1 is MDHEN and CDR2 is SYDVKM in the germline V gene. The CDR3 DNA follows: TGTGCCAGCAGTCCTCGCCCAGCAGGGTACAATGAGCAGTTCTTC. Translating gives CASSPRPAGYNEQFF. The entire variable domain, with the rest obtained from reference TRBV28 and TRBJ2-1, is as follows: DVKVTQSSRYLVKRTGEKVFLECVQDMDHENMFWYRQDPGLGLRLIYFSYDVKMKEKGDIPEGYSVSREKKERFSLILESASTNQTSMYLCASSPRPAGYNEQFFGPGTRLTVL.

This clonotype was counted a few times. The rearrangement uses TRBV3-1 and TRBJ1-2; 7 positions match TRBD1. The V gene's germline CDR1 is LGHDT and CDR2 YNNKEL (reference sequence). CDR3 length: 14 amino acids. Trimming removed 2 bases from V and 10 bases from J; junction bases left unmatched: 10. The CDR3 coding sequence is TGTGCCAGCAGCCAAAAGAGGATACAGGGGATCTACACCTTC. Its translation is CASSQKRIQGIYTF.

This clonotype was counted only a few times. The chain couples TRBV10-3 to TRBJ2-3; D perhaps matches TRBD2 (5 bases). Trimming removed 4 bases from V and 1 base from J, with 12 bases in between. The CDR3 spans 15 residues. Germline assignment: CDR1 ENHRY and CDR2 SYGVKD. The CDR3 reads CAISGGNMGTDTQYF. DNA for the CDR3: TGTGCCATCAGTGGAGGGAATATGGGCACAGATACGCAGTATTTT.

This clonotype was seen more than once but under ten times. The rearrangement joins TRBV14 to TRBJ2-7; D uncertain. Germline CDR1 SGHDN, CDR2 FVKESK. The CDR3 contains 14 residues. Trimming took off 2 bases at V and 4 bases at J, with 12 bases between the two ends. CDR3 sequence (DNA): TGTGCCAGCAGCCAAAGGCCTCCTCGATACGAGCAGTACGTC. It specifies CASSQRPPRYEQYV.

This clonotype was detected many times. This sequence joins TRBV24-1 and TRBJ1-5; D is undetermined. The germline V gene encodes CDR1 KGHDR and CDR2 SFDVKD. The CDR3 covers 16 residues. V dropped 4 bases and J dropped 1 base, with 13 bases sitting between them. The DNA of the CDR3 is TGTGCCACCAGTGAAGGTCAGTGGAAAAGCAATCAGCCCCAGCATTTT. Translating it yields CATSEGQWKSNQPQHF.

This clonotype was found a few times. The gene calls are TRBV5-1 and TRBJ2-1, with 12 bases aligning to TRBD1. Germline CDR1 SGHRS, CDR2 YFSETQ. The CDR3 loop spans 15 amino acids. V trimming: 5 bases; J trimming: 5 bases; junction bases outside the gene matches: 5. The CDR3 is CASSTGQGAHNEQFF. The CDR3 nucleotides are TGCGCCAGCAGTACGGGACAGGGGGCTCACAATGAGCAGTTCTTC.